These 8 T cell receptor beta chains came from one sample sequenced in a study of blood T cell repertoires in COVID-19. This table comes from immunoSEQ multiplex PCR, and its TCRdb copy is limited to in-frame clones, with some not included. This sample has 240,000 or so clones, with 86% found just once. The source material was peripheral blood. The receptors shown here come from an elderly man with acute or convalescent COVID-19.

The V and J genes are TRBV6-5 and TRBJ1-5; a weak D match, TRBD1 (5 bases). This CDR3 has 12 amino acids. Trimming took 10 bases from V and 3 from J, leaving 10 bases between them. Per germline, CDR1 MNHEY and CDR2 SVGAGI. The CDR3 spells CATGQSNQPQHF. For the CDR3, the DNA is TGTGCCACCGGACAATCCAATCAGCCCCAGCATTTT.

The chain recombines TRBV10-1 with TRBJ2-3, with 7 bases aligning to TRBD1. Germline V gene lookup returns CDR1 WNHNN and CDR2 SYGVQD (reference sequence). V lost 2 bases, J lost 4 bases, and 6 bases stayed unmatched. This CDR3 spans 15 amino acids. The CDR3 here is CASSEGKGAADTQYF. In nucleotides, the CDR3 is TGCGCCAGCAGTGAGGGAAAGGGGGCCGCAGATACGCAGTATTTT.

The chain recombines TRBV28 with TRBJ1-6; no clear D gene. Germline V gene lookup returns CDR1 MDHEN and CDR2 SYDVKM. V lost 6 bases and J lost 0, with 18 bases in between. The CDR3 has 18 residues. CDR3 loop: CASRFGSEGSSYNSPLHF. The CDR3 DNA follows: TGTGCCAGCAGATTTGGTAGCGAGGGATCCTCCTATAATTCACCCCTCCACTTT.

J is TRBJ1-2 and V is TRBV6-1; tentatively, D is TRBD1 (6 bases). Germline lookup yields CDR1 MNHNS and CDR2 SASEGT. With 6 bases removed from V and 3 bases from J, the gap between germline ends came to 11 bases. CDR3 size: 13 residues. The DNA of the CDR3 is TGTGCCAGCAGGTTTACAGGGTACTATGGCTACACCTTC. The encoded protein is CASRFTGYYGYTF.

The rearrangement uses TRBV28 and TRBJ2-7; D is possibly TRBD2 (7 bases). V was shortened by 3 bases and J by 4 bases, with 16 bases between the two germline ends. The CDR3 spans 15 residues. Germline V gives CDR1 MDHEN, CDR2 SYDVKM. For the CDR3, the DNA is TGTGCCAGCAGTTTCTTTTCGGGGGGCGGATACGAGCAGTACTTC. Its protein product is CASSFFSGGGYEQYF.

This clone was seen more than once but under ten times. The chain has TRBV28 and TRBJ2-3, with 10 nucleotides matching TRBD2. J gave up 6 bases and V 7 bases, and 4 bases lay outside the gene matches. Germline V gene lookup returns CDR1 MDHEN and CDR2 SYDVKM. CDR3 length equals 13 residues. The CDR3 loop is CASTPGLADTQYF. The CDR3 bases are TGTGCCAGCACCCCGGGACTAGCGGATACGCAGTATTTT.

The chain carries TRBV9 and TRBJ1-5; 7 nucleotides align to TRBD1. The length of the CDR3 is 19 residues. Germline V gene lookup returns CDR1 SGDLS and CDR2 YYNGEE. The trim removed 2 bases at V and 0 bases at J, leaving 14 bases unmatched. CDR3 bases: TGTGCCAGCAGCGTCGTAGGGGGCCGCCTAGGCCATAGCAATCAGCCCCAGCATTTT. Its protein is CASSVVGGRLGHSNQPQHF.

The V call is TRBV6-6, the J call TRBJ2-5; 7 bases map to TRBD1. In germline, CDR1 is MNHNY, CDR2 SVGAGI (reference sequence). The CDR3 extends over 13 amino acids. V lost 6 bases, J lost 4 bases, and 5 bases stayed unmatched. The CDR3 DNA reads TGTGCCAGCAGGAGACAGGGTTCAGAGACCCAGTACTTC. It specifies CASRRQGSETQYF.